One sample yielded the 7 T cell receptor beta chains listed below, sequenced in a study of technical replicates of blood from a handful of donors. Clones were sequenced by immunoSEQ multiplex PCR, and TCRdb holds only the in-frame ones, with some missing. The top ten hold about 5% of the sample, which has 60,000 to 75,000 clones, just under 90% seen once. The specimen was PBMCs. The receptors come from a human donor in good health. Some clones in this sample may be carry-over from other donors' samples.

J is TRBJ2-1 and V is TRBV6-5, with D possibly TRBD2 on 6 matching bases. This CDR3 spans 13 amino acids. Trimming took 5 bases from V and 5 from J, leaving 10 bases between them. Germline lookup yields CDR1 MNHEY and CDR2 SVGAGI. The CDR3 region has the DNA TGTGCCAGCAGTCGGGACTTCAACAATGAGCAGTTCTTC. Amino acid sequence: CASSRDFNNEQFF.

This chain links TRBV5-1 with TRBJ2-1, with 14 bases aligning to TRBD2. This CDR3 region has 16 residues. V was clipped by 6 bases and J by 10 bases; unmatched bases: 12. The germline gives CDR1 SGHRS, CDR2 YFSETQ. CDR3: CASNIGTSGRRGEQFF. DNA for the CDR3: TGCGCCAGCAACATAGGGACTAGCGGGAGACGGGGGGAGCAGTTCTTC.

CDR3 region: CASSPSGTGSSPLHF. For the CDR3, the DNA is TGTGCCAGCAGCCCGTCCGGGACAGGGTCCTCACCCCTCCACTTT. J is TRBJ1-6 and V is TRBV7-2; 9 nucleotides match TRBD1. Germline assignment: CDR1 SGHTA and CDR2 FQGNSA. Losses at the gene ends were 5 bases for V and 10 bases for J; bases not matched to a gene: 9. The CDR3 covers 15 residues.

CDR3 nucleotide sequence: TGTGCCAGCAGTGACTCCGAGAATTCACCCCTCCACTTT. This codes for CASSDSENSPLHF. The rearrangement links TRBV6-4 to TRBJ1-6; D unclear. The V end lost 0 bases, the J end lost 7 bases, and 4 bases lay between the germline ends. The CDR3 contains 13 residues. Per germline, CDR1 MRHNA and CDR2 SNTAGT.

The rearrangement joins TRBV19 to TRBJ1-2; 9 bases are a match to TRBD1. The CDR3 spans 14 residues. CDR1 is LNHDA and CDR2 is SQIVND in the germline V gene (reference sequence). The ends lost 7 bases at V and 1 base at J; junction bases unmatched: 4. The CDR3 region is CASTRTGVNYGYTF. The CDR3 coding sequence is TGTGCCAGTACGAGGACAGGGGTTAACTATGGCTACACCTTC.

The rearrangement links TRBV14 to TRBJ2-7; no definite D call. This CDR3 has 11 amino acids. Germline V lookup: CDR1 SGHDN, CDR2 FVKESK. V was clipped by 3 bases and J by 5 bases, with 5 bases between them. CDR3 loop: CASSHVNEQYF. The CDR3 nucleotides are TGTGCCAGCAGCCATGTCAACGAGCAGTACTTC.

The chain carries TRBV4-2 and TRBJ2-7; 11 bases map to TRBD2. The CDR3 contains 16 residues. Germline-derived CDR1 and CDR2 are LGHNA and YNFKEQ. V trimming: 2 bases; J trimming: 7 bases; junction bases outside the gene matches: 10. The chain's CDR3 is CASSQRGTSGPREQYF. The CDR3 DNA follows: TGTGCCAGCAGCCAAAGAGGGACTAGCGGTCCGAGGGAGCAGTACTTC.